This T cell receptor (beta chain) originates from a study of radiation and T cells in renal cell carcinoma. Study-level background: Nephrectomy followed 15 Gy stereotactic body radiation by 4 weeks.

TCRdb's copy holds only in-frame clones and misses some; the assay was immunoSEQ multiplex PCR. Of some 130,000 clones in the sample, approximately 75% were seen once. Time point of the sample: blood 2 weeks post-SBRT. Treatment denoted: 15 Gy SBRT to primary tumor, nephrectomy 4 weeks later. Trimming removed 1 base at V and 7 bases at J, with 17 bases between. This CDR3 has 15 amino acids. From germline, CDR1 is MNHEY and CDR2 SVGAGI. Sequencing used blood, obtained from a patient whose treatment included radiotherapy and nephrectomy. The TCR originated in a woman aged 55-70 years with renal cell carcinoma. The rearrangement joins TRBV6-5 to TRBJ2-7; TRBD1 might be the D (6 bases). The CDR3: CASSYLGRGSSEQYF. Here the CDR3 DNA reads TGTGCCAGCAGTTACTTAGGCAGGGGAAGCTCTGAGCAGTACTTC.